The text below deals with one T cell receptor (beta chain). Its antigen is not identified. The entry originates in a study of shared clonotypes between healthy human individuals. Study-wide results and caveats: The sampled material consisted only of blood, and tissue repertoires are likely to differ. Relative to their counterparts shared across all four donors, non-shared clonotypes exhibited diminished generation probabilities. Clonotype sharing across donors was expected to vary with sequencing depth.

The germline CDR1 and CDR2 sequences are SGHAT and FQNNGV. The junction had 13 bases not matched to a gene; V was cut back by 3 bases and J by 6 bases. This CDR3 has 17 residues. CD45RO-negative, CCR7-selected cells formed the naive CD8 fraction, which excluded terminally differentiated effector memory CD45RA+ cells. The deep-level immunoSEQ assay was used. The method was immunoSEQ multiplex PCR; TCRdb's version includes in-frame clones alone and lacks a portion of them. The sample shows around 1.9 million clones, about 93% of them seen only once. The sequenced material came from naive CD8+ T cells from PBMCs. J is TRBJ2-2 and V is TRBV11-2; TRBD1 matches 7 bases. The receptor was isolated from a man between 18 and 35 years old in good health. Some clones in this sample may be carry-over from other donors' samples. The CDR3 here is CASSFPGDRKEPGELFF. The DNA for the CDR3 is TGTGCCAGCAGCTTTCCCGGGGACAGAAAGGAGCCCGGGGAGCTGTTTTTT.